This T cell receptor beta chain comes out of a study of T cell repertoires in cytomegalovirus infection. Study information: Evidence of both CMV infection and a matching HLA type came from public TCR beta signatures.

TCRdb re-called the reads with MiXCR, one entry per CDR3 protein. This repertoire shows 150,000 to 200,000 distinct CDR3 sequences, 25% to 30% found once; its top ten account for approximately 30%. For this clonotype: Antigen unknown.

General study results and limits: HLA-C-restricted TCR beta clonotypes specific for CMV led the ex vivo response. The cumulative frequency of public TCR beta families identified carriers of CMV plus the relevant HLA.

Germline-derived CDR1 and CDR2 are MNHEY and SVGAGI. V gave up 0 bases and J gave up 4 bases, with 9 bases separating them. The CDR3 is 14 residues long. The rearrangement uses TRBV6-5 and TRBJ2-5; D not certain. The TCR comes from a human donor in good health (CMV status not recorded). Some clones in this sample may be carry-over from other donors' samples. The sequenced sample consisted of PBMCs. CDR3 loop: CASSYSVKRETQYF. CDR3 nucleotide sequence: TGTGCCAGCAGTTACTCGGTGAAGCGAGAGACCCAGTACTTC.